This passage covers 17 T cell receptor beta chains from one sample sequenced in a study of CD8 T cells in Susac syndrome. Random hexamers were used to reverse transcribe an amount of about 0.45 to 1 ug RNA. Each CDR3 protein is one row after TCRdb ran MiXCR on the immunoSEQ multiplex PCR reads. The table lists under 200,000 distinct CDR3 sequences, about 92% of them singletons. Sequencing input: CD4+ T cells from PBMCs. The receptors shown here come from a human donor in good health.

The rearrangement joins TRBV6-5 to TRBJ2-7; either TRBD1 or TRBD2 may supply D (5 bases each). V lost 8 bases, J lost 3 bases, and 17 bases lay in between. The CDR3 consists of 14 residues. Germline V gene data show CDR1 as MNHEY and CDR2 as SVGAGI. The CDR3 region is CASSAGARVYEQYF. CDR3 sequence (DNA): TGTGCCAGCTCGGCGGGCGCCAGGGTCTACGAGCAGTACTTC.

The chain links TRBV6-2 or TRBV6-3 to TRBJ2-3; 7 positions match TRBD1. The CDR3 is 14 amino acids. Germline values: CDR1 MNHEY, CDR2 SVGEGT. V trimming: 8 bases; J trimming: 2 bases; junction bases outside the gene matches: 7. This CDR3 reads CASLDRPLTDTQYF. The CDR3 nucleotides are TGTGCCAGCCTGGACAGGCCGCTCACAGATACGCAGTATTTT.

The V gene is TRBV3-1, the J gene TRBJ2-4; D remains ambiguous. Germline CDR1 is LGHDT and CDR2 is YNNKEL (reference sequence). Trimming removed 1 base at V and 0 bases at J, with 13 bases between. CDR3 length: 17 residues. CDR3 coding DNA: TGTGCCAGCAGCCAAGGGGTTGGTAATCTAGCCAAAAACATTCAGTACTTC. Translating gives CASSQGVGNLAKNIQYF.

CDR3 in amino acids: CASSPMNTEAFF. Written as DNA, the CDR3 is TGTGCCAGTAGCCCTATGAACACTGAAGCTTTCTTT. The V and J genes are TRBV19 and TRBJ1-1; no reliable D call. This CDR3 is built from 12 residues. Germline loops: CDR1 LNHDA, CDR2 SQIVND (reference sequence). The germline V and J ends were trimmed by 6 bases and 0 bases, with 5 bases remaining between them.

This rearrangement joins TRBV6-1 to TRBJ2-1; the match to TRBD2 covers 8 bases. The germline gives CDR1 MNHNS, CDR2 SASEGT. The CDR3 is 15 residues long. V lost 10 bases, J lost 3 bases, and 11 bases stayed unmatched. Here the CDR3 reads CATLSGAGGYNEQFF. For the CDR3, the DNA is TGTGCCACCCTCTCCGGGGCGGGGGGCTACAATGAGCAGTTCTTC.

V usage is TRBV4-1 and J usage is TRBJ2-7; TRBD2 aligns across 8 bases. J was trimmed by 2 bases and V by 4 bases; bases with no gene match: 10. CDR3 size: 16 residues. Germline values: CDR1 MGHRA, CDR2 YSYEKL. The CDR3 protein is CASSPRRTSQTYEQYF. In DNA form, the CDR3 reads TGCGCCAGCAGCCCGCGACGGACTAGCCAGACCTACGAGCAGTACTTC.

V and J are TRBV28 and TRBJ1-2; TRBD1 is a possible D gene (5 bases). The CDR3 runs 14 residues. Per germline, CDR1 MDHEN and CDR2 SYDVKM. Trimming removed 5 bases from V and 10 bases from J, with 20 bases in between. The CDR3 reads CASSTPGGGGDYTF. The CDR3 DNA reads TGTGCCAGCAGTACCCCGGGGGGTGGAGGCGACTACACCTTC.

The V and J genes are TRBV20-1 and TRBJ1-1, with D perhaps matching TRBD1 (5 bases). CDR1 is DFQATT and CDR2 is SNEGSKA in the germline V gene (reference sequence). The V end was cut by 6 bases, the J end by 11 bases, with 19 bases between. This CDR3 spans 12 amino acids. The CDR3 DNA reads as TGCAGTGCCAATACCCAGGGTGTGGATGCTTTCTTT. Protein product: CSANTQGVDAFF.

The chain carries TRBV28 and TRBJ2-7, with a weak D call TRBD2 (5 bases). V was clipped by 6 bases and J by 2 bases, with 20 bases between them. The CDR3 is 16 amino acids. The V gene's germline CDR1 is MDHEN and CDR2 SYDVKM. The CDR3 loop reads CASSSFYSGITYEQYF. CDR3 sequence (DNA): TGTGCCAGCAGCTCATTCTACAGCGGAATAACCTACGAGCAGTACTTC.

This rearrangement joins TRBV19 to TRBJ2-7, with D perhaps matching TRBD1 or TRBD2 (5 bases each). The length of the CDR3 is 14 residues. V was clipped by 1 base and J by 2 bases, with 9 bases between them. Looked up from germline, CDR1 is LNHDA and CDR2 is SQIVND (reference sequence). CDR3 amino acids: CASSIGGFPYEQYF. The CDR3 nucleotides read TGTGCCAGTAGTATAGGGGGGTTCCCCTACGAGCAGTACTTC. The full variable domain, with the rest looked up from reference TRBV19 and TRBJ2-7, is DGGITQSPKYLFRKEGQNVTLSCEQNLNHDAMYWYRQDPGQGLRLIYYSQIVNDFQKGDIAEGYSVSREKKESFPLTVTSAQKNPTAFYLCASSIGGFPYEQYFGPGTRLTVT.

The rearrangement uses TRBV30 and TRBJ2-1; unclear D gene. With 3 bases removed from V and 0 bases from J, the gap between germline ends came to 9 bases. The CDR3 is 14 residues long. The germline CDR1 and CDR2 sequences are GTSNPN and SVGIG (reference sequence). The CDR3 region is CAWRSPSSYNEQFF. The DNA for the CDR3 is TGTGCCTGGAGAAGTCCTTCCTCCTACAATGAGCAGTTCTTC.

V and J are TRBV11-2 and TRBJ2-5; D remains unclear. V was pared by 5 bases and J by 4 bases, with 11 bases between. The CDR3 has 13 residues. Germline CDR1 is SGHAT and CDR2 is FQNNGV. The CDR3 DNA is TGTGCCAGCAGCCTCAGAAACACAGAGACCCAGTACTTC. It codes for CASSLRNTETQYF.

V and J are TRBV10-3 and TRBJ2-7, with 10 bases identical to TRBD1. Germline CDR1 reads ENHRY; CDR2 reads SYGVKD. After removal of 3 bases from V and 6 bases from J, the junction contained 11 bases not matched to a gene. The CDR3 contains 16 residues. CDR3: CAISESAGQGYGEQYF. CDR3 DNA: TGTGCCATCAGTGAATCAGCGGGACAGGGGTACGGCGAGCAGTACTTC.

The genes are TRBV14 and TRBJ1-6; 7 positions match TRBD1. The CDR3 extends over 15 amino acids. Losses at the gene ends were 4 bases for V and 7 bases for J; bases not matched to a gene: 7. Germline assignment: CDR1 SGHDN and CDR2 FVKESK. CDR3: CASSPRQGHNSPLHF. DNA of the CDR3: TGTGCCAGCAGCCCTCGACAGGGTCACAATTCACCCCTCCACTTT.

J is TRBJ2-7 and V is TRBV11-2; D possibly corresponds to TRBD1 (5 bases). The CDR3 consists of 15 residues. CDR1 is SGHAT and CDR2 is FQNNGV in the germline V gene. Trimming took off 6 bases at V and 5 bases at J, with 20 bases between the two ends. CDR3 region: CASRALRGMHNEQYF. The CDR3 DNA reads TGTGCCAGCAGGGCGTTAAGGGGTATGCACAACGAGCAGTACTTC.

The rearrangement uses TRBV12-3 or TRBV12-4 and TRBJ1-5; D is perhaps TRBD1 (6 bases). Trimming shortened V by 7 bases and J by 7 bases, and 14 bases separated the two germline ends. The CDR3 contains 13 residues. CDR3 amino acids: CASTLHQGQPQHF. CDR3 in DNA: TGTGCCAGCACCCTCCACCAGGGGCAGCCCCAGCATTTT.

The CDR3 DNA reads as TGTGCCACCGAGGGACAGGGAAGCAATCAGCCCCAGCATTTT. It encodes CATEGQGSNQPQHF. V is TRBV19 and J is TRBJ1-5, with 9 positions matching TRBD1. The germline V gene has CDR1 LNHDA and CDR2 SQIVND (reference sequence). CDR3 size: 14 residues. The ends lost 10 bases at V and 1 base at J; junction bases unmatched: 5.